This T cell receptor beta chain was observed in a study of identifying expanded T cells in peripheral blood. The CDR3 is 15 amino acids. Germline values: CDR1 SGDLS, CDR2 YYNGEE. Trimming removed 3 bases at V and 5 bases at J, with 17 bases between. Generated by immunoSEQ multiplex PCR, the TCRdb table keeps only in-frame clones and is missing some. This sample carries over 45,000 clones, about 83% of them seen once, and the ten largest clones take roughly 15%. This chain joins TRBV9 and TRBJ2-5; D gene ambiguous. This receptor was identified in a person aged 18 to 70 in good health. Source material: blood. In DNA, the CDR3 is TGTGCCAGCAGCGCTTATATAGGAGCAACGGAGACCCAGTACTTC. Encoded protein: CASSAYIGATETQYF. Full variable domain (rest looked up from reference TRBV9 and TRBJ2-5): DSGVTQTPKHLITATGQRVTLRCSPRSGDLSVYWYQQSLDQGLQFLIQYYNGEERAKGNILERFSAQQFPDLHSELNLSSLELGDSALYFCASSAYIGATETQYFGPGTRLLVL.